This is a list of T cell receptor beta chains from one sample in a study of cytomegalovirus exposure and HLA in healthy donors. Profiled with immunoSEQ multiplex PCR; TCRdb holds only in-frame clones, not every one. The sample holds some 130,000 clones, 79% seen once. The material sequenced was PBMCs. The receptors come from a man between 18 and 35 years old in good health and CMV-seronegative. CDR3s include the opening cysteine and the closing phenylalanine or tryptophan. A D gene is named only where the DNA matches it firmly. The listing skips clone size in some rows; elsewhere it reads once, few, many or a size class.

J	size	D	V	CDR3	DNA
TRBJ1-2	few	TRBD1	TRBV25-1	CASSEYDDRVHYGYTF	TGTGCCAGCAGTGAATATGACGACAGGGTGCACTATGGCTACACCTTC
TRBJ2-3	NA	TRBD2	TRBV7-9	CASSLGLAGGSDTQYF	TGTGCCAGCAGCTTAGGACTAGCGGGAGGGTCGGATACGCAGTATTTT
TRBJ1-2	NA	NA	TRBV4-2	CASSQAQGGGYTF	TGTGCCAGCAGCCAAGCGCAGGGTGGTGGCTACACCTTC
TRBJ1-6	once	NA	TRBV5-1	CASSEQGDSYNSPLHF	TGCGCCAGCAGCGAACAGGGCGACAGCTATAATTCACCCCTCCACTTT
TRBJ2-7	NA	TRBD2	TRBV5-4	CASSYGTSNEQYF	TGTGCCAGCAGCTATGGGACTAGTAACGAGCAGTACTTC
TRBJ2-1	NA	TRBD1	TRBV5-1	CASSPLTGGIEQFF	TGCGCCAGCAGCCCCCTGACAGGGGGAATTGAGCAGTTCTTC
TRBJ2-1	once	TRBD2	TRBV30	CAWSAGLAGVTEQFF	TGTGCCTGGAGCGCGGGACTAGCGGGAGTCACTGAGCAGTTCTTC
TRBJ1-3	NA	NA	TRBV5-1	CASSLGGFGNTIYF	TGCGCCAGCAGCTTGGGAGGGTTCGGAAACACCATATATTTT
TRBJ1-2	NA	NA	TRBV7-6	CASSLSQGYGYTF	TGTGCCAGCAGCTTATCCCAGGGGTATGGCTACACCTTC
TRBJ2-7	NA	NA	TRBV13	CASSGPSYEQYF	TGTGCCAGCAGCGGCCCCTCCTACGAGCAGTACTTC
TRBJ2-1	few	TRBD2	TRBV10-1	CASSERASGPNEQFF	TGCGCCAGCAGTGAGCGGGCTAGCGGGCCCAATGAGCAGTTCTTC
TRBJ2-6	NA	NA	TRBV27	CASSPNTLGANVLTF	TGCGCCAGCAGTCCAAACACGTTAGGGGCCAACGTCCTGACTTTC
TRBJ2-1	NA	TRBD1	TRBV29-1	CSVSTGGYRNEQFF	TGCAGCGTTTCTACAGGGGGCTATCGGAATGAGCAGTTCTTC
TRBJ1-1	once	NA	TRBV11-2	CASKRGEGAEAFF	TGTGCCAGCAAGAGGGGGGAGGGGGCTGAAGCTTTCTTT
TRBJ2-1	NA	NA	TRBV18	CASSPSLGSSYNEQFF	TGTGCCAGCTCACCATCACTAGGGAGCTCCTACAATGAGCAGTTCTTC
TRBJ1-2	NA	TRBD1	TRBV18	CASSPSDRVSEGYTF	TGTGCCAGCTCACCGTCGGACAGGGTATCGGAGGGCTACACCTTC
TRBJ1-1	few	TRBD1	TRBV30	CAWGQGNTEAFF	TGTGCCTGGGGACAGGGGAACACTGAAGCTTTCTTT
TRBJ1-2	NA	TRBD1	TRBV27	CATRSPGGMEGYTF	TGTGCCACCAGGAGCCCAGGGGGCATGGAGGGCTACACCTTC
TRBJ2-1	NA	TRBD2	TRBV7-9	CAGSPGLAGVISNEQFF	TGTGCCGGCAGCCCCGGACTAGCGGGAGTCATAAGCAATGAGCAGTTCTTC
TRBJ1-2	NA	NA	TRBV19	CASKRNYGYTF	TGTGCCAGTAAGCGGAACTATGGCTACACCTTC
TRBJ1-4	few	TRBD1	TRBV4-1	CASSQGHGGTGANEKLFF	TGCGCCAGCAGCCAAGGTCACGGGGGTACAGGGGCCAATGAAAAACTGTTTTTT
TRBJ2-2	NA	NA	TRBV7-3	CASSFVPGQNTGELFF	TGTGCCAGCAGCTTCGTCCCGGGACAGAACACCGGGGAGCTGTTTTTT
TRBJ2-5	NA	NA	TRBV4-3	CASSPQGFQETQYF	TGCGCCAGCAGCCCACAGGGATTCCAAGAGACCCAGTACTTC
TRBJ1-1	NA	NA	TRBV14	CASSQDVQGVNTEAFF	TGTGCCAGCAGCCAAGATGTCCAGGGCGTGAACACTGAAGCTTTCTTT
TRBJ1-5	NA	NA	TRBV18	CASSPDRDNQPQHF	TGTGCCAGCTCACCGGACAGAGACAATCAGCCCCAGCATTTT
TRBJ2-1	NA	NA	TRBV5-1	CASRTGAEVYNEQFF	TGCGCCAGCAGAACGGGAGCGGAGGTCTACAATGAGCAGTTCTTC
TRBJ1-1	NA	NA	TRBV19	CASSTRWYSGDTEAFF	TGTGCCAGTAGTACCAGGTGGTATTCCGGGGACACTGAAGCTTTCTTT
TRBJ2-6	NA	TRBD1	TRBV5-1	CASSTGDLSGANVLTF	TGCGCCAGCAGCACAGGGGACCTCTCTGGGGCCAACGTCCTGACTTTC
TRBJ1-2	NA	TRBD1	TRBV6-6	CASSLGQGAYGYTF	TGTGCCAGCAGTTTGGGACAGGGGGCCTATGGCTACACCTTC
TRBJ2-5	NA	TRBD2	TRBV28	CASSPPGRRSRQETQYF	TGTGCCAGCAGTCCGCCCGGGAGGCGTAGTAGGCAGGAGACCCAGTACTTC
TRBJ1-2	NA	TRBD1	TRBV9	CASSVGTANYGYTF	TGTGCCAGCAGCGTCGGGACAGCAAACTATGGCTACACCTTC
TRBJ1-2	NA	TRBD1	TRBV19	CASSIVDRAGGYTF	TGTGCCAGTAGTATCGTTGACAGGGCGGGGGGCTACACCTTC
TRBJ2-4	NA	TRBD1	TRBV27	CASTRTGSDIQYF	TGTGCCAGCACCCGGACAGGGTCGGACATTCAGTACTTC
TRBJ2-1	NA	TRBD1	TRBV10-1	CASSGVGQDLSSYNEQFF	TGCGCCAGCAGCGGCGTGGGACAGGATTTAAGCTCCTACAATGAGCAGTTCTTC
TRBJ1-1	NA	TRBD1	TRBV2	CASSGSRGLRTEAFF	TGTGCCAGCAGTGGGTCTAGGGGGCTGCGGACTGAAGCTTTCTTT
TRBJ2-3	NA	NA	TRBV27	CASGRGEKRDTQYF	TGTGCCAGCGGGAGGGGGGAAAAACGGGATACGCAGTATTTT
TRBJ2-5	NA	TRBD2	TRBV19	CASSSLAGEWYQETQYF	TGTGCCAGTAGTAGTCTAGCGGGAGAATGGTACCAAGAGACCCAGTACTTC
TRBJ2-6	NA	TRBD1	TRBV7-6	CASSLVKGANTGANVLTF	TGTGCCAGCAGCTTAGTGAAGGGGGCGAATACTGGGGCCAACGTCCTGACTTTC
TRBJ1-1	NA	NA	TRBV28	CASSLLEGDNAFF	TGTGCCAGCAGTTTATTAGAGGGGGACAACGCTTTCTTT
TRBJ1-3	few	NA	TRBV28	CASSLWGSSGNTIYF	TGTGCCAGCAGTTTATGGGGCAGCTCTGGAAACACCATATATTTT
TRBJ2-7	NA	TRBD2	TRBV27	CASSLRREDREQYF	TGTGCCAGCAGTTTAAGGCGGGAGGATCGCGAGCAGTACTTC
TRBJ2-7	NA	TRBD1	TRBV9	CASSPGTASYEQYF	TGTGCCAGCAGCCCTGGGACAGCAAGCTACGAGCAGTACTTC
TRBJ1-6	NA	NA	TRBV11-2	CASSPQSGDTIWSLHF	TGTGCCAGCAGCCCTCAAAGCGGGGACACCATTTGGTCCCTCCACTTT
TRBJ2-5	NA	NA	TRBV5-1	CASSAGEYQETQYF	TGCGCCAGCAGCGCAGGGGAGTACCAAGAGACCCAGTACTTC
TRBJ1-6	NA	TRBD1	TRBV14	CASRHDRGRSPLHF	TGTGCCAGCAGACACGACAGGGGGCGTTCACCCCTCCACTTT
TRBJ2-3	NA	TRBD2	TRBV10-3	CAISEFGTSVADTQYF	TGTGCCATCAGTGAGTTTGGGACTAGCGTGGCAGATACGCAGTATTTT
TRBJ2-1	NA	NA	TRBV28	CASSLSGRSYNEQFF	TGTGCCAGCAGCCTCAGCGGTAGGTCCTACAATGAGCAGTTCTTC
TRBJ1-2	NA	TRBD1	TRBV5-1	CASSPMGQNFYTF	TGCGCCAGCAGCCCCATGGGACAGAATTTTTACACCTTC
TRBJ2-1	NA	TRBD1	TRBV4-2	CASSQDRGLSYNEQFF	TGTGCCAGCAGCCAAGACAGGGGGCTGTCCTACAATGAGCAGTTCTTC
TRBJ2-3	NA	NA	TRBV19	CASSIGGGWSTDTQYF	TGTGCCAGTAGTATAGGGGGGGGCTGGAGCACAGATACGCAGTATTTT
TRBJ1-2	NA	NA	TRBV7-8	CASSLYRQAPNYGYTF	TGTGCCAGCAGCTTATATCGGCAGGCTCCTAACTATGGCTACACCTTC
TRBJ1-5	once	TRBD1	TRBV28	CASSYGQVNQPQHF	TGTGCCAGCAGTTACGGACAGGTCAATCAGCCCCAGCATTTT
TRBJ1-6	NA	TRBD1	TRBV6-5	CASSYLTGSSSPLHF	TGTGCCAGCAGTTACTTGACAGGGTCGAGTTCACCCCTCCACTTT
TRBJ2-1	NA	TRBD2	TRBV9	CASSVGIMTSATYNEQFF	TGTGCCAGCAGCGTAGGCATAATGACTAGCGCAACCTACAATGAGCAGTTCTTC
TRBJ2-1	NA	NA	TRBV5-6	CASSSGSSYNEQFF	TGTGCCAGCAGCTCCGGGAGCTCCTACAATGAGCAGTTCTTC
TRBJ2-1	NA	NA	TRBV30	CAGDMLAEQFF	TGTGCCGGAGATATGTTGGCTGAGCAGTTCTTC
TRBJ1-1	NA	NA	TRBV6-6	CASRQTGGNTEAFF	TGTGCCAGCAGGCAGACAGGAGGCAACACTGAAGCTTTCTTT